This T cell receptor (beta chain) was sequenced for a study of blood T cell repertoires in COVID-19. Study overall: Acute-phase and convalescent COVID-19 samples originated in the United States, Italy and Spain. PBMCs, B-cell-depleted T cells, or T cells provided the cDNA or gDNA that made up the material.

J gave up 2 bases and V 6 bases, and 10 bases lay outside the gene matches. The CDR3 has 16 amino acids. Germline-derived CDR1 and CDR2 are SNHLY and FYNNEI. The authors' processing: Amplified reference gene primers provided the basis for estimating nucleated cell counts. Only in-frame clones appear in the TCRdb table, and some are missing; sequencing was by immunoSEQ multiplex PCR. V and J calls and clone size follow that table, whereas D and trimming were derived from the DNA. The sample holds tens of thousands of clones, 91% seen once. The sequence was obtained from a woman in her fifties or sixties in a cohort sampled during active COVID-19. Sequenced input: peripheral blood. V usage is TRBV2 and J usage is TRBJ2-3; the match to TRBD1 covers 8 bases. CDR3 bases: TGTGCCAGCAGATTTGGGACAGGTGGTTACACAGATACGCAGTATTTT. Translating it yields CASRFGTGGYTDTQYF. Combining the CDR3 with reference TRBV2 and TRBJ2-3 gives the whole variable domain EPEVTQTPSHQVTQMGQEVILRCVPISNHLYFYWYRQILGQKVEFLVSFYNNEISEKSEIFDDQFSVERPDGSNFTLKIRSTKLEDSAMYFCASRFGTGGYTDTQYFGPGTRLTVL.